This T cell receptor (beta chain) is from a study of T cell changes during pregnancy in multiple sclerosis. This CDR3 is 13 amino acids long. Germline V gene sequence: CDR1 MNHEY, CDR2 SMNVEV (reference sequence). The germline V and J ends were trimmed by 5 bases and 3 bases, with 11 bases remaining between them. Method: immunoSEQ multiplex PCR; TCRdb's copy keeps in-frame clones and lacks some. The sample shows tens of thousands of clones, about 83% of them seen only once. The sequence was collected from a female donor with multiple sclerosis, enrolled in a pregnancy study. The specimen comprised CD8+ T cells from peripheral blood mononuclear cells, sampled after pregnancy. The V gene is TRBV27, the J gene TRBJ2-7; TRBD1 is a possible D gene (5 bases). The CDR3 sequence is CASSAAGNYEQYF. Written as DNA, the CDR3 is TGTGCCAGCAGTGCCGCAGGGAACTACGAGCAGTACTTC.